This T cell receptor beta chain was obtained from a study of cytomegalovirus exposure and HLA in healthy donors. This CDR3 is 15 amino acids long. Germline CDR1 is LNHDA and CDR2 is SQIVND (reference sequence). Trimming removed 6 bases from V and 12 bases from J; junction bases left unmatched: 16. Amplification used 60 Vbeta primers and 13 Jbeta primers. Produced via immunoSEQ multiplex PCR; TCRdb's table is partial and in-frame only. The sample consists of 140,000 or so clones, 60% to 80% of them appearing once. The rearrangement uses TRBV19 and TRBJ1-2; 10 bases map to TRBD1. Sequenced material: PBMCs. This receptor was obtained from a young woman in good health and CMV-seronegative. The CDR3 DNA reads TGTGCCAGTAGCCCCTGGGTGGGGACAGGGGACGGCAACACCTTC. This sequence encodes CASSPWVGTGDGNTF.